Shown below are 7 T cell receptor beta chains from a single sample sequenced in a study of blood T cell repertoires in COVID-19. The protocol was immunoSEQ multiplex PCR, while the TCRdb copy is restricted to in-frame clones and leaves out a portion. The sample lists fewer than 200,000 clones; 84% were seen once. Source material: peripheral blood. These receptors were collected from a human donor in a cohort sampled during active COVID-19.

The chain couples TRBV5-6 to TRBJ1-2; TRBD1 aligns across 11 bases. CDR1 is SGHDT, CDR2 YYEEEE, per germline. This CDR3 spans 15 amino acids. After removal of 3 bases from V and 0 bases from J, the junction contained 1 base not matched to a gene. The DNA for the CDR3 is TGTGCCAGCAGCTCGGGACAGGGGGCTAACTATGGCTACACCTTC. It is translated as CASSSGQGANYGYTF.

This sequence joins TRBV21-1 and TRBJ2-6; TRBD1 is the table's D call and was not checked against the DNA. TRBV21-1 is classified as a pseudogene. The CDR3 has 20 residues. The CDR3 DNA is TGTGCCAGCAGCAAAACGACCAGGGGGCGCGTAGACTCTGGGGCCAACGTCCTGACTTTC. It encodes CASSKTTRGRVDSGANVLTF.

Turning to this clone: This same CDR3 is encoded by further DNA sequences in the sample. The gene calls are TRBV9 and TRBJ1-2; D gene ambiguous. Germline assignment: CDR1 SGDLS and CDR2 YYNGEE. The germline V and J ends were trimmed by 0 bases and 2 bases, with 5 bases remaining between them. CDR3 length equals 13 residues. This chain's CDR3 is CASSVEQNYGYTF. Written as DNA, the CDR3 is TGTGCCAGCAGCGTAGAACAGAACTATGGCTACACCTTC.

The chain employs TRBV5-1 and TRBJ2-5, with 12 bases fitting TRBD2. Germline assignment: CDR1 SGHRS and CDR2 YFSETQ. There are 16 residues in the CDR3. The J segment lost 6 bases and the V segment lost 2 bases, leaving 8 bases of the junction unmatched. CDR3 sequence (DNA): TGCGCCAGCAGCTTTGCAGAGCTAGCGGGGGGGCAGACCCAGTACTTC. The encoded protein is CASSFAELAGGQTQYF.

The chain joins TRBV2 to TRBJ1-6; D is undetermined. The CDR3 runs 11 residues. CDR1 is SNHLY and CDR2 is FYNNEI in the germline V gene. Trimming left V 4 bases short and J 12 bases short, with 7 bases between. The CDR3 DNA reads as TGTGCCAGCAGTGGAAGTAGACCCCTCCACTTT. Translating it yields CASSGSRPLHF.

The chain couples TRBV7-2 to TRBJ1-1, with D perhaps matching TRBD1 (5 bases). Germline V gene lookup returns CDR1 SGHTA and CDR2 FQGNSA. The CDR3 has 13 residues. Trimming took off 1 base at V and 5 bases at J, with 8 bases between the two ends. Here the CDR3 reads CASSLDRRTEAFF. The CDR3 DNA sequence: TGTGCCAGCAGCTTAGACAGGAGAACTGAAGCTTTCTTT.

This chain links TRBV5-8 with TRBJ2-3; the D gene is possibly TRBD2 (5 bases). Trimming cost V 2 bases and J 11 bases, with 9 bases left between them. From germline, CDR1 is SGHTS and CDR2 YDEGEE. This CDR3 is built from 11 residues. The CDR3 DNA reads TGTGCCAGCAGCTTCCGGGATCGGCAGTATTTT. It yields the protein CASSFRDRQYF.